Below, 25 T cell receptor beta chains from the same sample are listed, as sequenced in a study of CD8 T cells in Susac syndrome. RNA amounts of about 0.45 to 1 ug underwent reverse transcription with random hexamers. TCRdb itself ran the immunoSEQ multiplex PCR reads through MiXCR, one entry per CDR3 protein. The sample carries 210,000 or so distinct CDR3 sequences, about 94% recorded once. What was sequenced was CD4+ T cells from PBMCs. The receptors were sampled from a human donor with Susac syndrome.

The V call is TRBV29-1, the J call TRBJ1-1, with 10 bases aligning to TRBD1. The junction had 6 bases not matched to a gene; V was cut back by 8 bases and J by 9 bases. Germline V lookup: CDR1 SQVTM, CDR2 ANQGSEA. This CDR3 region has 11 residues. The CDR3 sequence: CSLRTGGKAFF. CDR3 sequence (DNA): TGCAGCCTCAGGACAGGGGGAAAAGCTTTCTTT.

V usage is TRBV7-2 and J usage is TRBJ1-1, with TRBD1 matching over 11 bases. The V gene end was trimmed by 1 base and the J gene end by 11 bases; junction bases not matched to a gene: 12. CDR3 length equals 16 residues. Per the germline V gene, CDR1 is SGHTA and CDR2 is FQGNSA. CDR3 protein: CASSLDLRTGGSEAFF. The DNA of the CDR3 is TGTGCCAGCAGCTTAGATCTTCGGACAGGGGGCTCGGAGGCTTTCTTT.

The genes are TRBV15 and TRBJ1-5, with a possible D match to TRBD1 (6 bases). The V gene lost 1 base and the J gene lost 2 bases, with 9 bases spanning the gap. The CDR3 is 15 residues long. The germline gives CDR1 LNHNV, CDR2 YYDKDF (reference sequence). CDR3 amino acids: CATSRVRGGNQPQHF. CDR3 DNA: TGTGCCACCAGCAGAGTCAGGGGTGGCAATCAGCCCCAGCATTTT.

This chain joins TRBV30 and TRBJ2-3; D remains unclear. Between the trimmed V and J ends, which lost 3 bases and 0 bases, there was a span of 10 bases. This CDR3 contains 14 residues. Germline V gene data show CDR1 as GTSNPN and CDR2 as SVGIG (reference sequence). Here the CDR3 DNA reads TGTGCCTGGAGCAGGAGTCCTAGCACAGATACGCAGTATTTT. This codes for CAWSRSPSTDTQYF.

V and J are TRBV20-1 and TRBJ1-5; 7 nucleotides agree with TRBD1. Trimming at V came to 3 bases and at J to 4 bases, leaving 9 bases not matched to a gene. The germline CDR1 and CDR2 sequences are DFQATT and SNEGSKA (reference sequence). This CDR3 is built from 15 residues. The CDR3 region is CSARLQGTGNQPQHF. The CDR3 DNA sequence: TGCAGTGCTAGGTTACAGGGGACGGGTAATCAGCCCCAGCATTTT.

The chain's CDR3 is CASKGQGAVTEAFF. CDR3 bases: TGTGCCAGCAAGGGACAGGGGGCAGTTACTGAAGCTTTCTTT. The rearrangement joins TRBV28 to TRBJ1-1, with 12 bases matching TRBD1. Germline V CDR1 and CDR2: MDHEN, SYDVKM. The CDR3 runs to 14 residues. V lost 7 bases and J lost 5; bases outside the gene matches: 5. Variable domain in full (rest from reference TRBV28 and TRBJ1-1): DVKVTQSSRYLVKRTGEKVFLECVQDMDHENMFWYRQDPGLGLRLIYFSYDVKMKEKGDIPEGYSVSREKKERFSLILESASTNQTSMYLCASKGQGAVTEAFFGQGTRLTVV.

The chain couples TRBV15 to TRBJ2-3; 8 nucleotides line up with TRBD1. The CDR3 covers 16 residues. Trimming removed 4 bases from V and 1 base from J; junction bases left unmatched: 7. The germline V gene encodes CDR1 LNHNV and CDR2 YYDKDF (reference sequence). CDR3 protein: CATSTHSTGGTDTQYF. The CDR3 DNA follows: TGTGCCACCAGCACTCACTCGACAGGGGGCACAGATACGCAGTATTTT.

This chain connects TRBV6-2 or TRBV6-3 to TRBJ1-2, with TRBD1 matching 10 bases. Trimming at V came to 6 bases and at J to 6 bases, leaving 4 bases not matched to a gene. The germline CDR1 and CDR2 sequences are MNHEY and SVGEGT. This CDR3 comprises 13 residues. Written as DNA, the CDR3 is TGTGCCAGCAGACCCGGGACAGGGGATGGCTACACCTTC. Translated: CASRPGTGDGYTF.

This chain links TRBV18 with TRBJ1-2; D unclear. In germline, CDR1 is KGHSH, CDR2 LQKENI. The CDR3 runs 13 residues. With 3 bases removed from V and 3 bases from J, the gap between germline ends came to 8 bases. Written as DNA, the CDR3 is TGTGCCAGCTCACCGCGGCAAGACTATGGCTACACCTTC. Protein: CASSPRQDYGYTF.

The chain links TRBV11-2 to TRBJ2-1; D may match TRBD1 or TRBD2 (5 bases each). The CDR3 is 13 amino acids. Trimming stripped 5 bases from V and 9 bases from J, with 14 bases between. Germline CDR1 and CDR2: SGHAT and FQNNGV. CDR3 sequence: CASSRDHRGEQFF. CDR3 DNA: TGTGCCAGCAGCAGGGACCACCGGGGTGAGCAGTTCTTC.

V and J are TRBV25-1 and TRBJ2-7; tentatively, D is TRBD1 (6 bases). Trimming pared 6 bases from V and 7 bases from J, leaving 19 bases between. The CDR3 length is 14 residues. Germline assignment: CDR1 MGHDK and CDR2 SYGVNS. CDR3 amino acids: CASRGQTQFWEQYF. The CDR3 DNA is TGTGCCAGCAGAGGACAGACACAATTTTGGGAGCAGTACTTC.

J is TRBJ1-5 and V is TRBV20-1; TRBD1 might be the D (5 bases). Between the trimmed V and J ends, which lost 3 bases and 2 bases, there was a span of 8 bases. Germline CDR1 is DFQATT and CDR2 is SNEGSKA (reference sequence). The CDR3 has 13 residues. The CDR3 here is CSARGRGNQPQHF. As DNA, the CDR3 is TGCAGTGCTAGGGGACGGGGCAATCAGCCCCAGCATTTT.

This clonotype occurred once. The V call is TRBV3-1, the J call TRBJ1-1; no definite D call. The CDR3 sequence is 12 residues long. Looked up from germline, CDR1 is LGHDT and CDR2 is YNNKEL (reference sequence). Trimming removed 1 base from V and 11 bases from J, with 11 bases in between. Here the CDR3 reads CASSQGSVLAFF. The CDR3 bases are TGTGCCAGCAGCCAAGGCTCGGTGCTTGCTTTCTTT.

Here the CDR3 DNA reads TGTGCCAGCAGCTTGGATGGGCCTATGGGAGGCTACACCTTC. This sequence encodes CASSLDGPMGGYTF. V is TRBV5-6 and J is TRBJ1-2; D is undetermined. Germline V gene lookup returns CDR1 SGHDT and CDR2 YYEEEE. This CDR3 comprises 14 residues. The V gene lost 0 bases and the J gene lost 8 bases, with 14 bases spanning the gap.

The chain combines TRBV14 with TRBJ2-7; no reliable D call. This CDR3 is 13 amino acids long. CDR1 and CDR2 (germline): SGHDN, FVKESK. V lost 0 bases, J lost 7 bases, and 10 bases lay in between. This CDR3 is CASSQDQAREQYF. CDR3 nucleotides: TGTGCCAGCAGCCAAGATCAAGCCCGGGAGCAGTACTTC. The entire variable domain, with the rest obtained from reference TRBV14 and TRBJ2-7, is as follows: EAGVTQFPSHSVIEKGQTVTLRCDPISGHDNLYWYRRVMGKEIKFLLHFVKESKQDESGMPNNRFLAERTGGTYSTLKVQPAELEDSGVYFCASSQDQAREQYFGPGTRLTVT.

The CDR3 protein is CASSGGRKNQPQHF. The CDR3 region has the DNA TGTGCCAGCAGCGGGGGCCGGAAAAATCAGCCCCAGCATTTT. The chain combines TRBV2 with TRBJ1-5; a weak D match, TRBD1 (6 bases). Trimming took 6 bases from V and 4 from J, leaving 13 bases between them. The CDR3 loop spans 14 amino acids. Germline V CDR1 and CDR2: SNHLY, FYNNEI. Full variable domain (missing parts from reference TRBV2 and TRBJ1-5): EPEVTQTPSHQVTQMGQEVILRCVPISNHLYFYWYRQILGQKVEFLVSFYNNEISEKSEIFDDQFSVERPDGSNFTLKIRSTKLEDSAMYFCASSGGRKNQPQHFGDGTRLSIL.

V gene TRBV6-5 combines with J gene TRBJ2-5; 11 bases fit TRBD2. The CDR3 is made up of 15 amino acids. Germline CDR1 MNHEY, CDR2 SVGAGI. The junction had 10 bases not matched to a gene; V was cut back by 10 bases and J by 3 bases. CDR3 loop: CATSRGGLAEETQYF. The CDR3 DNA reads TGTGCCACCTCCCGGGGGGGACTAGCGGAAGAGACCCAGTACTTC.

The chain combines TRBV6-6 with TRBJ1-5, with TRBD1 matching over 9 bases. The ends lost 2 bases at V and 7 bases at J; junction bases unmatched: 3. Germline assignment: CDR1 MNHNY and CDR2 SVGAGI (reference sequence). The CDR3 contains 14 residues. DNA for the CDR3: TGTGCCAGCAGTTACCCACAGGGGGCCCAGCCCCAGCATTTT. Translated: CASSYPQGAQPQHF.

V and J are TRBV24-1 and TRBJ2-1, with a weak D call TRBD1 (6 bases). The V gene lost 2 bases and the J gene lost 10 bases, with 8 bases spanning the gap. The CDR3 sequence is 12 residues long. Germline CDR1 and CDR2: KGHDR and SFDVKD. CDR3 loop: CATSDSGTEQFF. The CDR3 nucleotides read TGTGCCACCAGTGATTCCGGGACAGAGCAGTTCTTC.

V and J are TRBV20-1 and TRBJ1-2; TRBD1 matches 9 bases. With V trimmed by 5 bases and J by 0 bases, 7 bases remained unmatched. There are 15 residues in the CDR3. In germline, CDR1 is DFQATT, CDR2 SNEGSKA (reference sequence). CDR3 in DNA: TGCAGTGCTGACGGACAGGGGCGAACTAACTATGGCTACACCTTC. Translating it yields CSADGQGRTNYGYTF.

The chain couples TRBV29-1 to TRBJ2-7; 8 bases match TRBD1. V lost 6 bases to trimming and J lost 5 bases; unmatched junction nucleotides: 12. The germline V gene has CDR1 SQVTM and CDR2 ANQGSEA. The CDR3 has 14 amino acids. The CDR3 reads CSVLQTGEKDEQYF. The CDR3, as DNA: TGCAGCGTGCTCCAGACAGGGGAGAAAGACGAGCAGTACTTC.

The V and J genes are TRBV4-3 and TRBJ1-5; D unclear. The CDR3 is made up of 15 amino acids. The V end lost 0 bases, the J end lost 7 bases, and 13 bases lay between the germline ends. Germline V gene sequence: CDR1 LGHNA, CDR2 YSLEER. The CDR3 reads CASSQEGRGTQPQHF. The CDR3 DNA reads as TGCGCCAGCAGCCAAGAAGGTCGGGGAACGCAGCCCCAGCATTTT.

The V gene is TRBV6-2 or TRBV6-3, the J gene TRBJ2-1; 8 positions agree with TRBD1. CDR1 MNHEY and CDR2 SVGEGT come from the germline V gene. This CDR3 is built from 14 residues. The V and J ends lost 2 bases and 5 bases, in that order; junction bases with no gene match: 2. DNA for the CDR3: TGTGCCAGCAGTTACGGACAGGGAGACAATGAGCAGTTCTTC. Its translation is CASSYGQGDNEQFF.

The V call is TRBV29-1, the J call TRBJ1-4, with a weak D call TRBD1 (6 bases). CDR1 is SQVTM and CDR2 is ANQGSEA in the germline V gene. The CDR3 extends over 13 amino acids. V was shortened by 6 bases and J by 4 bases, with 12 bases between the two germline ends. CDR3 region: CSVWTEYNEKLFF. CDR3 nucleotides: TGCAGCGTGTGGACAGAGTATAATGAAAAACTGTTTTTT.

This clonotype has a single count. The CDR3 reads CASSSRSGANEKLFF. CDR3 coding DNA: TGTGCCAGCAGCTCCCGGTCGGGTGCTAATGAAAAACTGTTTTTT. The chain couples TRBV7-9 to TRBJ1-4; D remains ambiguous. The CDR3 is made up of 15 amino acids. V lost 4 bases, J lost 3 bases, and 12 bases lay in between. Germline CDR1 SEHNR, CDR2 FQNEAQ (reference sequence).